These T cell receptor beta chains were read from a single sample in a study of shared clonotypes between healthy human individuals. Here immunoSEQ multiplex PCR was the method, and the copy in TCRdb shows in-frame clones only, minus some. This table holds around 1,000,000 clones, 60% to 85% found once. Sample: memory CD4+ T cells from PBMCs. Every receptor here comes from a man between 18 and 29 years old in good health. Some clones in this sample may be carry-over from other donors' samples. Both conserved end residues are part of each CDR3. D genes are given only for firm matches. Clone size, where shown, is once, few, many, or a class for clones that have expanded.

-,TRBV30,once,TRBJ1-4,TGTGCCTGGAGTGCTATTTGGGGCTATAGAGTTGAAAAACTGTTTTTT,CAWSAIWGYRVEKLFF
-,TRBV6-5,-,TRBJ1-4,TGTGCCAGCAGTTACTCGGGGAACCTTAATGAAAAACTGTTTTTT,CASSYSGNLNEKLFF
TRBD1,TRBV5-1,-,TRBJ2-1,TGCGCCAGCAGCTTGGGGCCTACGGGACAGGGAAAGAATGAGCAGTTCTTC,CASSLGPTGQGKNEQFF
-,TRBV25-1,-,TRBJ1-2,TGTGCCAGCAGTGTCCGGGACGGCCCCTATGGCTACACCTTC,CASSVRDGPYGYTF
-,TRBV2,-,TRBJ2-3,TGTGCCAGCACCGATCTTGGTACGCAGTATTTT,CASTDLGTQYF
-,TRBV11-1,-,TRBJ2-1,TGTGCCAGCAGCTTAGGGGCGGTATTAGAAAGGGGTGAGCAGTTCTTC,CASSLGAVLERGEQFF
-,TRBV7-9,-,TRBJ2-7,TGTGCCAGCAGCTTAGCCGATACCTACGAGCAGTACTTC,CASSLADTYEQYF
-,TRBV28,-,TRBJ2-1,TGTGCCAGCAGAAAAACAGGGCCTAGCTCCTACAATGAGCAGTTCTTC,CASRKTGPSSYNEQFF
TRBD2,TRBV25-1,-,TRBJ2-3,TGTGCCAGCAGTGACTCCCCTTCTAGCGGCTACACAGATACGCAGTATTTT,CASSDSPSSGYTDTQYF
-,TRBV30,-,TRBJ1-3,TGTGCCTGTACCCACACGGGGGGAAACACCATATATTTT,CACTHTGGNTIYF
TRBD2,TRBV2,-,TRBJ2-3,TGTGCCAGCAGTCGACTAGCGGACACAGATACGCAGTATTTT,CASSRLADTDTQYF
TRBD2,TRBV27,-,TRBJ2-7,TGTGCCAGCAGTTCAGGGCTAGCGGATTCCCACTACGAGCAGTACTTC,CASSSGLADSHYEQYF
TRBD2,TRBV29-1,-,TRBJ2-2,TGCAGCGCCGCTATTTTGGGTAGCGGGAGGGGGGACACCGGGGAGCTGTTTTTT,CSAAILGSGRGDTGELFF
TRBD2,TRBV15,-,TRBJ2-1,TGTGCCACCAGCCGCCCGGGAGCGGGAGGGAATGAGCAGTTCTTC,CATSRPGAGGNEQFF
-,TRBV19,once,TRBJ2-4,TGTGCCAGTAGGGATTGGGCAGCTGGGGAAAACATTCAGTACTTC,CASRDWAAGENIQYF
-,TRBV5-1,-,TRBJ2-3,TGCGCCAGCAGCTGGCCGCGCGGGCGGACGATAGATACGCAGTATTTT,CASSWPRGRTIDTQYF
TRBD2,TRBV28,-,TRBJ2-3,TGTGCCAGCAGTCACCCGGGACTAGCGGGGATTAATACAGATACGCAGTATTTT,CASSHPGLAGINTDTQYF
-,TRBV7-2,-,TRBJ2-2,TGTGCCAGCAGCTTAGTGGGTGTTGGCCTTAGCGCGGAGCTGTTTTTT,CASSLVGVGLSAELFF
-,TRBV6-6,-,TRBJ2-7,TGTGCCAGCAGTTACACGTTGGACAGTCAGGCCGAGCAGTACTTC,CASSYTLDSQAEQYF
-,TRBV4-2,once,TRBJ1-2,TGTGCCAGCAGCCAAGAATGGCCAGGGGACTATGGCTACACCTTC,CASSQEWPGDYGYTF
TRBD1,TRBV28,-,TRBJ1-5,TGTGCCAGCAGTCAGGGGGGGAATAGCAATCAGCCCCAGCATTTT,CASSQGGNSNQPQHF
-,TRBV27,once,TRBJ2-1,TGTGCCAGCAGTTTCCGCCCACAGCCCAATGAGCAGTTCTTC,CASSFRPQPNEQFF
-,TRBV7-3,-,TRBJ2-3,TGTGCCAGCAGCTTCCTGCCCCGGACGGAGTCATATTTT,CASSFLPRTESYF
-,TRBV28,once,TRBJ1-5,TGTGCCAGCAGTCCGACCGTCAATCGTGGGGAGAACCAGCCCCAGCATTTT,CASSPTVNRGENQPQHF
-,TRBV4-2,-,TRBJ1-2,TGTGCCAGCAGCCAAGGGGTAGGGCCCTATGGCTACACCTTC,CASSQGVGPYGYTF
-,TRBV29-1,-,TRBJ2-3,TGCAGCCCCCGACTAACAACAGATACGCAGTATTTT,CSPRLTTDTQYF
TRBD2,TRBV2,once,TRBJ2-3,TGTGCCAGCATCCACCGGGGGGGACTAGCGGGAGCCGCGCAGTATTTT,CASIHRGGLAGAAQYF